Listed below are T cell receptor beta chains from one sample, sequenced in a study of blood T cells in healthy people across ages. TCRdb called the 5' RACE reads again in MiXCR, with one record for every CDR3 protein. The repertoire holds about 800,000 distinct CDR3 sequences, with roughly 25% as singletons. In addition, the sample was reused for a study of T cells of mothers and their children.

The sequencing input was blood. The origin of the receptors is a boy between 5 and 17 years old in good health. CDR3s include the opening cysteine and the closing phenylalanine or tryptophan. A D gene is named only where the DNA matches it firmly. Size values are once, few and many counts, or a class for expanded clones, and some rows have none.

>few|TRBV5-1|.|TRBJ2-5
CASSMDVVVETQYF
TGCGCCAGCAGCATGGACGTAGTGGTAGAGACCCAGTACTTC
>few|TRBV6-5|TRBD2|TRBJ2-1
CASKAGVGYSYNEQFF
TGTGCCAGCAAAGCGGGAGTGGGGTACAGTTACAATGAGCAGTTCTTC
>few|TRBV28|.|TRBJ2-7
CAGSQFSGSYEQYF
TGTGCCGGCAGTCAATTTAGCGGCTCCTACGAGCAGTACTTC
>few|TRBV20-1|TRBD1|TRBJ2-5
CSARDRFGTQYF
TGCAGTGCTAGGGACAGGTTCGGGACCCAGTACTTC
>few|TRBV12-3/TRBV12-4|.|TRBJ2-1
CASTTMEGNEQFF
TGTGCCAGCACCACTATGGAGGGCAATGAGCAGTTCTTC
>.|TRBV7-2|TRBD2|TRBJ2-3
CASSLEGLGATQYF
TGTGCCAGCAGCTTAGAAGGACTAGGAGCTACGCAGTATTTT
>.|TRBV15|.|TRBJ1-5
CATSGAMGQPQHF
TGTGCCACCAGCGGGGCAATGGGTCAGCCCCAGCATTTT
>once|TRBV20-1|TRBD2|TRBJ2-7
CSATGTTNEQYF
TGCAGTGCTACCGGGACTACCAACGAGCAGTACTTC
>few|TRBV4-3|.|TRBJ2-1
CASSQEASAKSYNEQFF
TGCGCCAGCAGCCAAGAGGCTAGCGCGAAATCCTACAATGAGCAGTTCTTC
>few|TRBV20-1|.|TRBJ2-5
CSADHVQETQYF
TGCAGTGCCGACCACGTGCAAGAGACCCAGTACTTC
>few|TRBV27|.|TRBJ2-3
CASSFASPASTDTQYF
TGTGCCAGCAGTTTCGCCAGCCCGGCTAGCACAGATACGCAGTATTTT
>few|TRBV20-1|.|TRBJ1-6
CSAEYAHNSPLHF
TGCAGTGCAGAATACGCGCATAATTCACCCCTCCACTTT
>.|TRBV7-6|.|TRBJ2-5
CASSLARTEETQYF
TGTGCTAGCAGCTTAGCTAGGACAGAAGAGACCCAGTACTTC
>.|TRBV7-9|.|TRBJ1-1
CASSSDPRPTEAFF
TGTGCCAGCAGCTCCGACCCCCGACCCACTGAAGCTTTCTTT
>few|TRBV15|.|TRBJ2-2
CATGKPNTGELFF
TGTGCCACAGGGAAACCGAACACCGGGGAGCTGTTTTTT
>once|TRBV13|TRBD2|TRBJ2-1
CASSPPGLGGYNEQFF
TGTGCCAGCAGCCCACCGGGACTAGGGGGCTACAATGAGCAGTTCTTC
>few|TRBV30|.|TRBJ1-4
CAWSVNRAVATNEKLFF
TGTGCCTGGAGTGTAAACAGGGCCGTTGCAACTAATGAAAAACTGTTTTTT